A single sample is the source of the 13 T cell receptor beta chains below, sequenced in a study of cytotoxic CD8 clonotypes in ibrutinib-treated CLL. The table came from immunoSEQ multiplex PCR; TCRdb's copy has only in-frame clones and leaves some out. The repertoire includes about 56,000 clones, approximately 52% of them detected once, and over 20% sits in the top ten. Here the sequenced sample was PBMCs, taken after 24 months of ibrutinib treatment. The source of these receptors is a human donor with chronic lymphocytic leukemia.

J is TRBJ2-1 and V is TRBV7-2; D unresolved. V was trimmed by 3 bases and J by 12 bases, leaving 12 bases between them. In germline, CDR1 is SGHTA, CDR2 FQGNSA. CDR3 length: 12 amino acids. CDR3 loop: CASSFPNSRQFF. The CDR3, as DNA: TGTGCCAGCAGCTTCCCCAATTCCCGGCAGTTCTTC.

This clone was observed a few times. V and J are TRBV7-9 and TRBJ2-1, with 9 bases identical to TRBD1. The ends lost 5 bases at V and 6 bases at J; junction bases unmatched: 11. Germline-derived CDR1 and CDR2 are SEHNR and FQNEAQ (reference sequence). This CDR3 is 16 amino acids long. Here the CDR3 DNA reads TGTGCCAGCAGCCTAACTACAGGGGGCATGTTCAATGAGCAGTTCTTC. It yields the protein CASSLTTGGMFNEQFF.

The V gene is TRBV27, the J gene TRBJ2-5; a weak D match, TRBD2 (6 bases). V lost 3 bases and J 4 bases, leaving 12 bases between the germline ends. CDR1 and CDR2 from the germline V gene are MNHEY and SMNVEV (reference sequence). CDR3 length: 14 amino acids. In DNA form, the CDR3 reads TGTGCCAGCAGTTTTGGGGGGTCCGGAGAGACCCAGTACTTC. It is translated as CASSFGGSGETQYF.

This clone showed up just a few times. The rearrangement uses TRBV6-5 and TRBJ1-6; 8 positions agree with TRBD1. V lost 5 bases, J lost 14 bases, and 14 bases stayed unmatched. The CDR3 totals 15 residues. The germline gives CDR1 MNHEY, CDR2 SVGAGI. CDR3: CASSLTSGGHNTLHF. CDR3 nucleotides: TGTGCCAGCAGTCTTACTTCAGGGGGCCATAATACCCTCCACTTT.

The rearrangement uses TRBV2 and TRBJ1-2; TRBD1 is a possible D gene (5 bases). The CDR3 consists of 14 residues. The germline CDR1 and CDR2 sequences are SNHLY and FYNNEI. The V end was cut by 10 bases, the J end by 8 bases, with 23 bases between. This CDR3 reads CANKPSRDRGGYTF. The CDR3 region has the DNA TGTGCCAACAAGCCTTCCAGGGACCGCGGGGGCTACACCTTC.

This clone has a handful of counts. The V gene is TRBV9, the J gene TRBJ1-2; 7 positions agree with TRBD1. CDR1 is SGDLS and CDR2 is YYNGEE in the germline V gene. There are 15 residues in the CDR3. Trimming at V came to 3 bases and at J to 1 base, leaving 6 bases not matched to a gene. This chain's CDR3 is CASSAPTGVNYGYTF. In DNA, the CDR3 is TGTGCCAGCAGCGCTCCAACAGGGGTTAACTATGGCTACACCTTC. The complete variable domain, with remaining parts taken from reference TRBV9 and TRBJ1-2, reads DSGVTQTPKHLITATGQRVTLRCSPRSGDLSVYWYQQSLDQGLQFLIQYYNGEERAKGNILERFSAQQFPDLHSELNLSSLELGDSALYFCASSAPTGVNYGYTFGSGTRLTVV.

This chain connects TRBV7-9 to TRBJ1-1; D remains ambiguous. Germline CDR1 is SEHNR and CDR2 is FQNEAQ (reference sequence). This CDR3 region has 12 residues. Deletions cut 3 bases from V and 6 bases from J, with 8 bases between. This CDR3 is CASSFPLPEAFF. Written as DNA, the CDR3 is TGTGCCAGCAGCTTCCCTCTCCCTGAAGCTTTCTTT.

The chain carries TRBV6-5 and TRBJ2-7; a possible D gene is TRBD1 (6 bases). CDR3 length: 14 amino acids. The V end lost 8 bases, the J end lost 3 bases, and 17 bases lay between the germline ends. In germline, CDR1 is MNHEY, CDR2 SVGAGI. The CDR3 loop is CASGRTDLDYEQYF. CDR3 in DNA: TGTGCCAGCGGGCGGACAGACCTCGACTACGAGCAGTACTTC.

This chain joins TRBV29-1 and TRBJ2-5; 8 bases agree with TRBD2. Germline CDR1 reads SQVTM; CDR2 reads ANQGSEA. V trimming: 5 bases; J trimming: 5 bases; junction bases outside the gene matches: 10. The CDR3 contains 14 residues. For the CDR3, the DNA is TGCAGCGTTATTGACAGGACTAGCAGTGAGACCCAGTACTTC. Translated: CSVIDRTSSETQYF.

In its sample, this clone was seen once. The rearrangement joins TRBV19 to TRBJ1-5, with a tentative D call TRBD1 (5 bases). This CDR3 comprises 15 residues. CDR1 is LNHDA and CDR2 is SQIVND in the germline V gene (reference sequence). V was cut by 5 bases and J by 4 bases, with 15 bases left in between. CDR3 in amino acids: CASSVGGALNQPQHF. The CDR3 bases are TGTGCCAGTAGTGTAGGAGGGGCTCTAAATCAGCCCCAGCATTTT.

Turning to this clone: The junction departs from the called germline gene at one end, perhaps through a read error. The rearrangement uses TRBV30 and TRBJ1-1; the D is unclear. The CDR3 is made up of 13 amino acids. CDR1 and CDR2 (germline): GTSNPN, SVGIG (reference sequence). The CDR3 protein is CAGLTGRNTETFF. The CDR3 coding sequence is TGTGCCGGGTTAACCGGGAGAAACACTGAAACTTTCTTT.

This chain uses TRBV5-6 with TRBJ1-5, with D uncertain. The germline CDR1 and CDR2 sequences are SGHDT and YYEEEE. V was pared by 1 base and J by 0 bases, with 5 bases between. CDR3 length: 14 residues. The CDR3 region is CASSLRISNQPQHF. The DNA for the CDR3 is TGTGCCAGCAGCTTGCGGATTAGCAATCAGCCCCAGCATTTT.

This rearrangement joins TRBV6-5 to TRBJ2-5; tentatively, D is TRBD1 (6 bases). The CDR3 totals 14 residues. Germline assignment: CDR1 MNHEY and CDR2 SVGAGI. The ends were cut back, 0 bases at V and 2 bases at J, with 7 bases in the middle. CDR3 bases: TGTGCCAGCAGTTACTCGACAGGACAAGAGACCCAGTACTTC. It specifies CASSYSTGQETQYF.